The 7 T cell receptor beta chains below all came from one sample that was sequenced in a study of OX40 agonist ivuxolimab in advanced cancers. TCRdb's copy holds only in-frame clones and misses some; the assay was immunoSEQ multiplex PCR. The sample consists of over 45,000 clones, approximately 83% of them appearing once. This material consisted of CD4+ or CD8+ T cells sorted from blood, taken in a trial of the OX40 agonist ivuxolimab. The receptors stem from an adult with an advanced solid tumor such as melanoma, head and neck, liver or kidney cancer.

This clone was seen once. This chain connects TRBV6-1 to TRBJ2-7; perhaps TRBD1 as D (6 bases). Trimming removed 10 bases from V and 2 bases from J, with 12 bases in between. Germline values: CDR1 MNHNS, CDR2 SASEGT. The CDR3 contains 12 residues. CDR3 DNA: TGTGCCACGCAGGGGTGGACCTACGAGCAGTACTTC. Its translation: CATQGWTYEQYF.

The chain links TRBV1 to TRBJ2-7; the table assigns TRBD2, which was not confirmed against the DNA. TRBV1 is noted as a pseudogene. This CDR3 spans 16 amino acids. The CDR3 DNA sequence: TGCACCAGCAGCCGCAGCCCCTCCGGGGGGGATGGCGAGCAGTACTTC. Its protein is CTSSRSPSGGDGEQYF.

The CDR3 sequence is CASSSFILNTEAFF. CDR3 bases: TGTGCCAGCAGCTCCTTCATTCTGAACACTGAAGCTTTCTTT. The chain combines TRBV5-6 with TRBJ1-1; D is unclear. This CDR3 region has 14 residues. V was clipped by 3 bases and J by 0 bases, with 9 bases between them. Germline assignment: CDR1 SGHDT and CDR2 YYEEEE.

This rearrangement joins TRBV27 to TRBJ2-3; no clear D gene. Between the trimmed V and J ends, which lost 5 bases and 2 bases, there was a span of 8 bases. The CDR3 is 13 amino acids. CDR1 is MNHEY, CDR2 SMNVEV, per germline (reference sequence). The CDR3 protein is CASSPLATDTQYF. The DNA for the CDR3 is TGTGCCAGCAGTCCTCTCGCCACAGATACGCAGTATTTT.

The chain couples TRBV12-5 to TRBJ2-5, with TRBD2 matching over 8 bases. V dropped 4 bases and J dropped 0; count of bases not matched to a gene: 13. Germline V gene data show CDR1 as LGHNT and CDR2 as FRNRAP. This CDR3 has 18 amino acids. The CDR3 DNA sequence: TGTGCTAGTGGTTCGGGGAGGGCGGCGGGGGGCCACCAAGAGACCCAGTACTTC. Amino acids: CASGSGRAAGGHQETQYF. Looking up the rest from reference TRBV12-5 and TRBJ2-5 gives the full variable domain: DARVTQTPRHKVTEMGQEVTMRCQPILGHNTVFWYRQTMMQGLELLAYFRNRAPLDDSGMPKDRFSAEMPDATLATLKIQPSEPRDSAVYFCASGSGRAAGGHQETQYFGPGTRLLVL.

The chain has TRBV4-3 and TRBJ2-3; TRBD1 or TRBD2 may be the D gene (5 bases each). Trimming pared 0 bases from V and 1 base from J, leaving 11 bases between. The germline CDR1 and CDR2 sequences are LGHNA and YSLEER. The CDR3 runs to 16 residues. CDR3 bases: TGCGCCAGCAGCCAAGAGAGGGACGCCGGCACAGATACGCAGTATTTT. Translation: CASSQERDAGTDTQYF.

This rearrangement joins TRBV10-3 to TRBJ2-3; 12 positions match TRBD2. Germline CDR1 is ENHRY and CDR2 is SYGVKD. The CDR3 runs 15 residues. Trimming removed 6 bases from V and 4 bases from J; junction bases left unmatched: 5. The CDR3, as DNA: TGTGCCATCAGCCTAGCGGGGGGGCAGGCAGATACGCAGTATTTT. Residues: CAISLAGGQADTQYF.